Shown below are 27 T cell receptor beta chains from a single sample sequenced in a study of T cell repertoires in cytomegalovirus infection. TCRdb re-called the reads with MiXCR, one entry per CDR3 protein. The table records more than 200,000 distinct CDR3 sequences, roughly 10% of them present only once. The specimen was PBMCs. The receptors here all came from a human donor in good health (CMV status not recorded). Some clones in this sample may be carry-over from other donors' samples.

This clonotype was picked up many times. The chain combines TRBV7-2 with TRBJ2-3, with 7 bases lining up with TRBD2. V trimming: 3 bases; J trimming: 2 bases; junction bases outside the gene matches: 11. The CDR3 is made up of 17 amino acids. Germline V CDR1 and CDR2: SGHTA, FQGNSA. CDR3 sequence reads: CASSFPSRAGHTDTQYF. The CDR3 region has the DNA TGTGCCAGCAGCTTCCCGTCGCGAGCGGGGCACACAGATACGCAGTATTTT.

This clonotype was counted only a few times. V gene TRBV29-1 combines with J gene TRBJ1-4, with a tentative D call TRBD1 (6 bases). This CDR3 has 14 residues. V shed 1 base and J shed 10 bases, with 16 bases lying between them. CDR1 is SQVTM, CDR2 ANQGSEA, per germline. The CDR3 protein is CSVEVKGTIGKLFF. The CDR3 DNA reads TGCAGCGTTGAAGTTAAGGGGACAATAGGAAAACTGTTTTTT.

This clonotype has ten or more counts. The CDR3 DNA reads as TGTGCCAGTAGTCCCCCGACAGGGTGGAACACTGAAGCTTTCTTT. Protein: CASSPPTGWNTEAFF. The rearrangement uses TRBV19 and TRBJ1-1; 7 nucleotides line up with TRBD1. CDR1 and CDR2 (germline): LNHDA, SQIVND (reference sequence). With V trimmed by 5 bases and J by 1 base, 7 bases remained unmatched. CDR3 length equals 15 residues.

In this sample, this clonotype turned up many times. The J gene is TRBJ1-5, the V gene TRBV6-2 or TRBV6-3; possibly TRBD1 for D (6 bases). From germline, CDR1 is MNHEY and CDR2 SVGEGT. CDR3 length: 17 amino acids. Trimming removed 4 bases at V and 0 bases at J, with 16 bases between. The CDR3 loop is CASSSRPRGTSNQPQHF. The DNA for the CDR3 is TGTGCCAGCAGTTCCCGACCGAGGGGGACTAGCAATCAGCCCCAGCATTTT.

This rearrangement joins TRBV28 to TRBJ1-5; tentative D call: TRBD1 (6 bases). This CDR3 has 14 residues. Germline CDR1 MDHEN, CDR2 SYDVKM. V lost 7 bases and J 3 bases, leaving 13 bases between the germline ends. The CDR3: CASKGGTVNQPQHF. CDR3 nucleotides: TGTGCCAGCAAAGGGGGGACGGTCAATCAGCCCCAGCATTTT. The full variable domain, completed using reference TRBV28 and TRBJ1-5, is DVKVTQSSRYLVKRTGEKVFLECVQDMDHENMFWYRQDPGLGLRLIYFSYDVKMKEKGDIPEGYSVSREKKERFSLILESASTNQTSMYLCASKGGTVNQPQHFGDGTRLSIL.

The sample holds a few counts of this clonotype. This rearrangement joins TRBV29-1 to TRBJ2-1, with 8 bases fitting TRBD1. The CDR3 runs to 14 residues. With V trimmed by 6 bases and J by 6 bases, 10 bases remained unmatched. CDR1 and CDR2 (germline): SQVTM, ANQGSEA. CDR3 residues: CSVRTGMVTNEQFF. The CDR3 DNA reads TGCAGCGTGCGGACAGGGATGGTAACCAATGAGCAGTTCTTC.

The gene calls are TRBV28 and TRBJ2-7, with no clear D. Germline V gene data show CDR1 as MDHEN and CDR2 as SYDVKM. With 6 bases removed from V and 4 bases from J, the gap between germline ends came to 10 bases. The CDR3 runs 12 residues. CDR3 region: CASRSELYEQYF. The CDR3 DNA reads as TGTGCCAGCAGATCGGAGCTTTACGAGCAGTACTTC. The whole variable domain, remainder taken from reference TRBV28 and TRBJ2-7, is DVKVTQSSRYLVKRTGEKVFLECVQDMDHENMFWYRQDPGLGLRLIYFSYDVKMKEKGDIPEGYSVSREKKERFSLILESASTNQTSMYLCASRSELYEQYFGPGTRLTVT.

The chain joins TRBV20-1 to TRBJ2-7; TRBD1 is a possible D gene (5 bases). CDR3 length: 14 amino acids. The V gene lost 2 bases and the J gene lost 3 bases, with 14 bases spanning the gap. CDR1 and CDR2 (germline): DFQATT, SNEGSKA (reference sequence). The CDR3 sequence is CSARTGREFYEQYF. The CDR3 region has the DNA TGCAGTGCTAGAACCGGCAGGGAATTCTACGAGCAGTACTTC.

In this sample, this clonotype turned up many times. This chain connects TRBV7-2 to TRBJ1-1; the D gene is possibly TRBD1 (6 bases). V gave up 8 bases and J gave up 0 bases, with 10 bases separating them. The germline CDR1 and CDR2 sequences are SGHTA and FQGNSA. The CDR3 is 13 amino acids. The CDR3 here is CASGGQLNTEAFF. As DNA, the CDR3 is TGTGCCAGCGGAGGACAGCTGAACACTGAAGCTTTCTTT.

This clonotype was found many times. The chain employs TRBV7-2 and TRBJ1-5; no clear D gene. The germline gives CDR1 SGHTA, CDR2 FQGNSA. The CDR3 extends over 14 amino acids. V was shortened by 4 bases and J by 6 bases, with 13 bases between the two germline ends. The CDR3 is CASSSERTIQPQHF. Here the CDR3 DNA reads TGTGCCAGCAGCTCGGAGAGGACTATTCAGCCCCAGCATTTT.

This clonotype was found a few times. The chain joins TRBV12-3 or TRBV12-4 to TRBJ1-5; 7 nucleotides agree with TRBD1. The V and J ends lost 7 bases and 6 bases, in that order; junction bases with no gene match: 9. This CDR3 comprises 14 residues. The CDR3 region is CASKGQGGGQPQHF. The CDR3 coding sequence is TGTGCCAGCAAAGGGCAGGGGGGCGGTCAGCCCCAGCATTTT.

The gene calls are TRBV29-1 and TRBJ1-4; D uncertain. Trimming pared 4 bases from V and 0 bases from J, leaving 6 bases between. The CDR3 length is 13 residues. Germline V lookup: CDR1 SQVTM, CDR2 ANQGSEA. The CDR3 here is CSVVDATNEKLFF. CDR3 DNA: TGCAGCGTTGTCGATGCAACTAATGAAAAACTGTTTTTT.

The V gene is TRBV2, the J gene TRBJ2-2; possible D gene TRBD2, 6 bases. Germline values: CDR1 SNHLY, CDR2 FYNNEI. Trimming stripped 9 bases from V and 4 bases from J, with 18 bases between. CDR3 length: 15 amino acids. The CDR3 sequence is CASSKGLASTGELFF. The CDR3 nucleotides read TGTGCCAGTAGCAAGGGACTCGCTAGCACCGGGGAGCTGTTTTTT. Complete variable domain (other parts from reference TRBV2 and TRBJ2-2): EPEVTQTPSHQVTQMGQEVILRCVPISNHLYFYWYRQILGQKVEFLVSFYNNEISEKSEIFDDQFSVERPDGSNFTLKIRSTKLEDSAMYFCASSKGLASTGELFFGEGSRLTVL.

This clonotype was counted at least ten times. The J gene is TRBJ2-2, the V gene TRBV7-3; D might be TRBD1 (6 bases). V lost 2 bases, J lost 4 bases, and 14 bases lay in between. Germline V gene lookup returns CDR1 SGHTA and CDR2 FQGTGA. This CDR3 is built from 16 residues. This CDR3 is CASSLSAGVPTGELFF. As DNA, the CDR3 is TGTGCCAGCAGCTTATCAGCAGGGGTCCCCACCGGGGAGCTGTTTTTT.

This clonotype has a count of ten or more. The rearrangement links TRBV11-2 to TRBJ1-1; 10 bases agree with TRBD1. Per germline, CDR1 SGHAT and CDR2 FQNNGV. CDR3 length: 17 amino acids. Trimming took 4 bases from V and 3 from J; bases not matched to a gene: 11. The CDR3 DNA reads as TGTGCCAGCAGCTCCGGGACAGGGGTACGTTTGGACACTGAAGCTTTCTTT. It specifies CASSSGTGVRLDTEAFF.

Only a few counts were recorded for this clonotype. The chain joins TRBV12-3 or TRBV12-4 to TRBJ1-5; D is unresolved. V was cut by 5 bases and J by 9 bases, with 11 bases left in between. CDR3 size: 12 residues. CDR3 nucleotide sequence: TGTGCCAGCAGTCCCCGTCTCGGGCCCCAGCATTTT. Residues: CASSPRLGPQHF.

This clonotype has a count of ten or more. The chain combines TRBV7-9 with TRBJ2-5; TRBD1 agrees at 9 bases. Germline lookup yields CDR1 SEHNR and CDR2 FQNEAQ (reference sequence). After removal of 3 bases from V and 1 base from J, the junction contained 9 bases not matched to a gene. The CDR3 length is 17 residues. CDR3 nucleotides: TGTGCCAGCAGCTTGGAAGGGACAGGGTTAATCCAAGAGACCCAGTACTTC. Translated, it gives CASSLEGTGLIQETQYF. The full variable domain, completed using reference TRBV7-9 and TRBJ2-5, is DTGVSQNPRHKITKRGQNVTFRCDPISEHNRLYWYRQTLGQGPEFLTYFQNEAQLEKSRLLSDRFSAERPKGSFSTLEIQRTEQGDSAMYLCASSLEGTGLIQETQYFGPGTRLLVL.

This clonotype was detected only a few times. The chain couples TRBV20-1 to TRBJ2-5; D is undetermined. Germline V gene sequence: CDR1 DFQATT, CDR2 SNEGSKA (reference sequence). Trimming left V 5 bases short and J 4 bases short, with 14 bases between. This CDR3 is 13 amino acids long. The CDR3 protein is CSADVNGPETQYF. The CDR3 DNA sequence: TGCAGTGCTGACGTCAATGGACCAGAGACCCAGTACTTC.

The J gene is TRBJ2-1, the V gene TRBV9, with 7 nucleotides matching TRBD2. This CDR3 comprises 17 residues. Per the germline V gene, CDR1 is SGDLS and CDR2 is YYNGEE. Trimming cost V 0 bases and J 2 bases; bases outside gene matches: 8. The CDR3 is CASSVGRGDITYNEQFF. DNA of the CDR3: TGTGCCAGCAGCGTAGGTCGGGGGGATATCACCTACAATGAGCAGTTCTTC.

The sample holds many counts of this clonotype. The chain carries TRBV7-9 and TRBJ1-6; 7 bases line up with TRBD1. This CDR3 is built from 16 residues. V shed 3 bases, J shed 7 bases, and the junction held 9 bases outside the gene matches. Germline assignment: CDR1 SEHNR and CDR2 FQNEAQ (reference sequence). The DNA of the CDR3 is TGTGCCAGCAGCTTTGGGGCGGGGACAGTGAATTCACCCCTCCACTTT. This translates into CASSFGAGTVNSPLHF.

The J gene is TRBJ2-3, the V gene TRBV7-8; TRBD2 matches 14 bases. Germline trimming cut 5 bases from V and 2 bases from J; bases unmatched to any gene: 9. Germline V gene data show CDR1 as SGHVS and CDR2 as FQNEAQ. This CDR3 comprises 18 residues. The CDR3 is CASSAGLAGDLFTDTQYF. The CDR3 DNA reads as TGTGCCAGCAGCGCGGGACTAGCGGGAGACCTCTTCACAGATACGCAGTATTTT.

This clonotype was counted ten times or more. The CDR3 DNA reads TGTGCCAGCAGCTTAGCGTTTTTCGAGGGTAGCAATCAGCCCCAGCATTTT. Its protein is CASSLAFFEGSNQPQHF. This chain links TRBV7-8 with TRBJ1-5, with D uncertain. V lost 0 bases, J lost 0 bases, and 12 bases lay in between. CDR1 and CDR2 (germline): SGHVS, FQNEAQ. The CDR3 has 17 residues.

This clonotype was counted many times. The chain joins TRBV11-2 to TRBJ2-3; 9 bases are shared with TRBD2. The CDR3 extends over 17 amino acids. V lost 6 bases and J lost 2; bases outside the gene matches: 12. Germline CDR1 reads SGHAT; CDR2 reads FQNNGV. In nucleotides, the CDR3 is TGTGCCAGCAGTTCCTGGGGCGGGGGGGCCGTCACAGATACGCAGTATTTT. Translation: CASSSWGGGAVTDTQYF.

The CDR3 region has the DNA TGTGCCAGCAGTTCTCATTCCCGGGACAGGGAAGGCGGCTACACCTTC. This gives the protein CASSSHSRDREGGYTF. J is TRBJ1-2 and V is TRBV6-1, with TRBD1 matching 9 bases. Germline lookup yields CDR1 MNHNS and CDR2 SASEGT. With 5 bases clipped from V and 8 bases from J, the junction kept 15 bases outside the gene matches. This CDR3 region has 16 residues.

The chain has TRBV28 and TRBJ2-3; 7 nucleotides align to TRBD1. The germline gives CDR1 MDHEN, CDR2 SYDVKM. V gave up 6 bases and J gave up 1 base; unmatched junction bases: 7. The CDR3 is 15 amino acids. CDR3 sequence (DNA): TGTGCCAGCAGACCCACAGGGGTTGGCACAGATACGCAGTATTTT. As protein: CASRPTGVGTDTQYF.

This clonotype showed up many times. The junction departs from the called germline gene at one end, perhaps through a read error. The chain has TRBV28 and TRBJ2-7, with 10 bases matching TRBD2. Germline V gives CDR1 MDHEN, CDR2 SYDVKM. This CDR3 is 14 amino acids long. The CDR3 protein is CASSLQASGGWRGF. The CDR3 DNA is TGTGCCAGCAGTTTACAGGCTAGCGGGGGTTGGAGGGGCTTC.

This clonotype came up a few times. The chain employs TRBV13 and TRBJ2-1; 14 nucleotides match TRBD2. The CDR3 spans 18 residues. Germline V gives CDR1 PRHDT, CDR2 FYEKMQ (reference sequence). The V segment lost 0 bases and the J segment 2 bases; nucleotides outside the gene matches: 3. In nucleotides, the CDR3 is TGTGCCAGCAGCTTAGGGACTAGCGGGGGGGACCCCTACAATGAGCAGTTCTTC. This codes for CASSLGTSGGDPYNEQFF.